Each of the 10 T cell receptor beta chains below was sequenced from the same sample in a study of OX40 agonist ivuxolimab in advanced cancers. Repertoires were generated with immunoSEQ multiplex PCR, while TCRdb's copy carries only in-frame clones and drops some. Counted here are approximately 58,000 clones, around 93% occurring once; the ten biggest clones make up about an eighth. Sequenced material: CD4+ or CD8+ T cells sorted from blood, taken in a trial of the OX40 agonist ivuxolimab. Receptors originate from an adult with an advanced solid tumor such as melanoma, head and neck, liver or kidney cancer.

In this sample, this clone turned up a few times. This chain joins TRBV5-1 and TRBJ2-7, with 8 bases identical to TRBD1. The CDR3 has 15 amino acids. The ends lost 0 bases at V and 2 bases at J; junction bases unmatched: 4. The germline gives CDR1 SGHRS, CDR2 YFSETQ. The DNA of the CDR3 is TGCGCCAGCAGCTTGGCAGGGGGCTCTCCCTACGAGCAGTACTTC. This translates into CASSLAGGSPYEQYF.

V is TRBV4-3 and J is TRBJ2-7; D is perhaps TRBD1 or TRBD2 (5 bases each). Per the germline V gene, CDR1 is LGHNA and CDR2 is YSLEER. This CDR3 has 16 residues. V was clipped by 4 bases and J by 5 bases, with 21 bases between them. CDR3 sequence: CASSRTLQLGRDEQYF. DNA of the CDR3: TGCGCCAGCAGCCGCACACTGCAACTAGGCAGGGACGAGCAGTACTTC.

This clone has only one observation. This chain's CDR3 is CASSPPTATQETQYF. The CDR3 DNA reads as TGTGCCAGCTCACCACCGACAGCCACACAAGAGACCCAGTACTTC. The chain combines TRBV18 with TRBJ2-5; tentatively, D is TRBD1 (5 bases). The CDR3 extends over 15 amino acids. The germline V gene encodes CDR1 KGHSH and CDR2 LQKENI. V lost 0 bases to trimming and J lost 2 bases, with 10 bases between them. The full variable domain, in which reference TRBV18 and TRBJ2-5 provide the parts outside the CDR3, is NAGVMQNPRHLVRRRGQEARLRCSPMKGHSHVYWYRQLPEEGLKFMVYLQKENIIDESGMPKERFSAEFPKEGPSILRIQQVVRGDSAAYFCASSPPTATQETQYFGPGTRLLVL.

The V gene is TRBV27, the J gene TRBJ2-7; weak D call: TRBD1 (6 bases). V dropped 6 bases and J dropped 0 bases, with 15 bases sitting between them. The CDR3 length is 15 residues. Germline V gene data show CDR1 as MNHEY and CDR2 as SMNVEV (reference sequence). The CDR3 reads CASSLEGESSYEQYF. CDR3 DNA: TGTGCCAGCAGCTTAGAGGGGGAGTCCTCCTACGAGCAGTACTTC.

The chain uses TRBV21-1 and TRBJ1-1. TRBV21-1 is a listed pseudogene. This CDR3 region has 13 residues. In DNA, the CDR3 is TGTGCCAGCAGCAAATTGGGAAGGCCCGAAGCTTTCTTT. It codes for CASSKLGRPEAFF.

The chain has TRBV27 and TRBJ2-7; 13 bases align to TRBD2. Unmatched junction bases numbered 7, after V lost 5 bases and J lost 3 bases. This CDR3 contains 16 residues. The V gene's germline CDR1 is MNHEY and CDR2 SMNVEV (reference sequence). CDR3 nucleotides: TGTGCCAGCAGTCTAAATGGACTAGCGGGAGACTACGAGCAGTACTTC. As protein: CASSLNGLAGDYEQYF.

This chain joins TRBV4-2 and TRBJ2-5; perhaps TRBD1 as D (6 bases). The J call may be in error: the DNA end matches TRBJ2-7 better. CDR3 length: 15 amino acids. CDR1 and CDR2 from the germline V gene are LGHNA and YNFKEQ. CDR3 nucleotide sequence: TGTGCCAGCAGCCAAGTAGGGGACAACTCCTACGAGCAGTACTTC. Translated: CASSQVGDNSYEQYF.

The rearrangement joins TRBV7-8 to TRBJ1-2, with 8 nucleotides matching TRBD1. There are 15 residues in the CDR3. CDR1 SGHVS and CDR2 FQNEAQ come from the germline V gene. V gave up 5 bases and J gave up 4 bases; unmatched junction bases: 9. CDR3 bases: TGTGCCAGCAGCCCGCCGGGGACAGGAATCTATGGCTACACCTTC. Protein product: CASSPPGTGIYGYTF.

The J gene is TRBJ2-3, the V gene TRBV29-1, with D unresolved. This CDR3 region has 14 residues. V lost 3 bases and J lost 2, with 12 bases in between. In germline, CDR1 is SQVTM, CDR2 ANQGSEA. CDR3 DNA: TGCAGCGTTGAGGGTCTCCTCTCCACAGATACGCAGTATTTT. Its translation: CSVEGLLSTDTQYF.

The chain is built from TRBV5-1 and TRBJ2-2; weak D call: TRBD1 (5 bases). The V gene's germline CDR1 is SGHRS and CDR2 YFSETQ. V gave up 4 bases and J gave up 2 bases, with 33 bases separating them. CDR3 size: 22 residues. The CDR3, as DNA: TGCGCCAGCAGCACACCATCCAGACAGTTTCACGACTCAAAAGGAAACACCGGGGAGCTGTTTTTT. This encodes CASSTPSRQFHDSKGNTGELFF.